This T cell receptor (beta chain) was recorded in a study of CD8+ T cells in alopecia areata. Whole-study context: Treated patients received oral tofacitinib, 5 to 10 mg twice daily. Findings and limits, study-wide: Sequencing of scalp tissue also captures the resident alphabeta T cells of normal skin. Possibly as an HLA-related effect, TCR sharing across patients appeared less clear than in mice.

Of note for this clone: Antigen unknown.

Extracted RNA was reverse transcribed, and the resulting cDNA served as sequencing template. Here immunoSEQ multiplex PCR was the method, and the copy in TCRdb shows in-frame clones only, minus some. Among approximately 91,000 clones listed, roughly two fifths were seen once. Researchers gathered lesional scalp punch biopsies and peripheral blood from patients with alopecia areata. The CDR3 length is 13 residues. Germline lookup yields CDR1 SNHLY and CDR2 FYNNEI. V was cut by 10 bases and J by 1 base, with 13 bases left in between. This receptor was obtained from a human donor with alopecia areata. The sample consisted of CD4+ T cells sorted from blood. The chain carries TRBV2 and TRBJ2-5, with D perhaps TRBD1 (6 bases). The CDR3 DNA follows: TGTGCCACCGCCGCGGACAGCCAAGAGACCCAGTACTTC. This translates into CATAADSQETQYF.